This entry lists 25 T cell receptor beta chains sequenced from one sample in a study of T cells in localized non-small cell lung cancer. Profiling relied on immunoSEQ multiplex PCR, and the TCRdb table lists in-frame clones only, not all of them. Of some 21,000 clones in the sample, about nine tenths were seen once. The sample here was peripheral blood, taken before any cancer treatment. These receptors were obtained from a male donor older than 55 with stage I squamous cell lung carcinoma.

This chain uses TRBV30 with TRBJ2-7; D is perhaps TRBD1 or TRBD2 (6 bases each). With 0 bases removed from V and 4 bases from J, the gap between germline ends came to 10 bases. CDR1 GTSNPN and CDR2 SVGIG come from the germline V gene (reference sequence). The length of the CDR3 is 13 residues. The CDR3 spells CAWSVLGGYEQYF. In DNA, the CDR3 is TGTGCCTGGAGTGTTTTAGGGGGGTACGAGCAGTACTTC. Full variable domain (rest looked up from reference TRBV30 and TRBJ2-7): SQTIHQWPATLVQPVGSPLSLECTVEGTSNPNLYWYRQAAGRGLQLLFYSVGIGQISSEVPQNLSASRPQDRQFILSSKKLLLSDSGFYLCAWSVLGGYEQYFGPGTRLTVT.

Regarding this clone: The conserved final phenylalanine or tryptophan is absent from the CDR3, which likely points to a read error. Because the CDR3's place on the DNA is in doubt, the DNA is left out and the CDR3 is given as listed by TCRdb. V is TRBV10-1 and J is TRBJ1-2; the DNA was not compared with TRBD1, the D call given in the table. The CDR3 sequence runs 16 residues, both termini included. Germline CDR1 is WNHNN and CDR2 is SYGVQD (reference sequence). CDR3: CASNFRTADTTLTIRL.

The chain has TRBV5-1 and TRBJ2-1, with 9 bases that match TRBD2. V was clipped by 0 bases and J by 4 bases; unmatched bases: 2. The CDR3 length is 15 residues. CDR1 is SGHRS, CDR2 YFSETQ, per germline. CDR3 sequence: CASSLGLAGYNEQFF. Written as DNA, the CDR3 is TGCGCCAGCAGCTTGGGTCTAGCGGGATACAATGAGCAGTTCTTC.

This clone appeared once. This chain uses TRBV15 with TRBJ2-2, with D possibly matching TRBD2 (5 bases). Looked up from germline, CDR1 is LNHNV and CDR2 is YYDKDF (reference sequence). This CDR3 is 14 amino acids long. Trimming took off 5 bases at V and 9 bases at J, with 16 bases between the two ends. The CDR3 coding sequence is TGTGCCACCAGCTCCCACGGGGTGGACCGGGAGCTGTTTTTT. Its protein product is CATSSHGVDRELFF. The full variable domain, rest sourced from reference TRBV15 and TRBJ2-2, is DAMVIQNPRYQVTQFGKPVTLSCSQTLNHNVMYWYQQKSSQAPKLLFHYYDKDFNNEADTPDNFQSRRPNTSFCFLDIRSPGLGDTAMYLCATSSHGVDRELFFGEGSRLTVL.

V is TRBV7-9 and J is TRBJ1-1, with D possibly matching TRBD1 (5 bases). V shed 5 bases and J shed 1 base, with 17 bases lying between them. The CDR3 covers 16 residues. The germline gives CDR1 SEHNR, CDR2 FQNEAQ (reference sequence). The CDR3 protein is CASSHWGSGGNTEAFF. CDR3 bases: TGTGCCAGCAGCCACTGGGGATCCGGGGGGAACACTGAAGCTTTCTTT.

The V gene is TRBV2, the J gene TRBJ2-3; 7 positions match TRBD2. The CDR3 spans 17 residues. The germline CDR1 and CDR2 sequences are SNHLY and FYNNEI. Trimming removed 2 bases from V and 6 bases from J; junction bases left unmatched: 14. The CDR3 nucleotides read TGTGCCAGCAGTGAAACACCATCTTGGGAGGGCCGTGATACGCAGTATTTT. Translated, it gives CASSETPSWEGRDTQYF.

The genes are TRBV30 and TRBJ1-1; D is uncertain. Germline V gives CDR1 GTSNPN, CDR2 SVGIG (reference sequence). The CDR3 is 13 residues long. The V and J ends lost 0 bases and 7 bases respectively, with 12 bases between them. The CDR3 loop is CAWSVLGVFEAFF. In DNA form, the CDR3 reads TGTGCCTGGAGTGTACTGGGAGTTTTTGAAGCTTTCTTT.

The genes are TRBV28 and TRBJ1-3; D might be TRBD1 (5 bases). Germline lookup yields CDR1 MDHEN and CDR2 SYDVKM. This CDR3 is 14 amino acids long. V lost 4 bases and J 0 bases, leaving 7 bases between the germline ends. CDR3 bases: TGTGCCAGCAGTTGGACAAGCTCTGGAAACACCATATATTTT. Residues: CASSWTSSGNTIYF. Full variable domain (outside the CDR3, taken from reference TRBV28 and TRBJ1-3): DVKVTQSSRYLVKRTGEKVFLECVQDMDHENMFWYRQDPGLGLRLIYFSYDVKMKEKGDIPEGYSVSREKKERFSLILESASTNQTSMYLCASSWTSSGNTIYFGEGSWLTVV.

The chain uses TRBV6-6 and TRBJ1-2; D call uncertain. The CDR3 contains 13 residues. V was pared by 7 bases and J by 3 bases, with 12 bases between. Per germline, CDR1 MNHNY and CDR2 SVGAGI (reference sequence). Written as DNA, the CDR3 is TGTGCCAGCACCCGAACTGGAGACTATGGCTACACCTTC. Its translation: CASTRTGDYGYTF.

The chain is built from TRBV28 and TRBJ1-4; 9 bases map to TRBD1. This CDR3 has 14 residues. Germline-derived CDR1 and CDR2 are MDHEN and SYDVKM. The junction had 7 bases not matched to a gene; V was cut back by 7 bases and J by 7 bases. The CDR3 spells CASTMTGGGEKLFF. CDR3 nucleotides: TGTGCCAGCACGATGACAGGGGGAGGTGAAAAACTGTTTTTT. Full variable domain (outside the CDR3, taken from reference TRBV28 and TRBJ1-4): DVKVTQSSRYLVKRTGEKVFLECVQDMDHENMFWYRQDPGLGLRLIYFSYDVKMKEKGDIPEGYSVSREKKERFSLILESASTNQTSMYLCASTMTGGGEKLFFGSGTQLSVL.

The chain recombines TRBV30 with TRBJ1-4; D might be TRBD1 (5 bases). V lost 5 bases to trimming and J lost 3 bases, with 10 bases between them. Germline loops: CDR1 GTSNPN, CDR2 SVGIG (reference sequence). The CDR3 is 13 residues long. The CDR3 DNA sequence: TGTGCCTGGGGGGGGGATTCTAATGAAAAACTGTTTTTT. It is translated as CAWGGDSNEKLFF.

The sample holds a few counts of this clone. This chain links TRBV6-1 with TRBJ2-1; TRBD2 aligns across 15 bases. Germline loops: CDR1 MNHNS, CDR2 SASEGT. CDR3 length: 16 amino acids. V lost 4 bases to trimming and J lost 5 bases; unmatched junction nucleotides: 3. The DNA for the CDR3 is TGTGCCAGCAGTGGCCGGACTAGCGGGAGGGACAATGAGCAGTTCTTC. This codes for CASSGRTSGRDNEQFF.

The chain has TRBV30 and TRBJ1-1; perhaps TRBD1 as D (6 bases). Trimming removed 2 bases from V and 1 base from J, with 11 bases in between. Germline-derived CDR1 and CDR2 are GTSNPN and SVGIG (reference sequence). This CDR3 comprises 14 residues. This CDR3 reads CAWSLTGTNTEAFF. As DNA, the CDR3 is TGTGCCTGGAGTTTGACAGGTACGAACACTGAAGCTTTCTTT.

The gene calls are TRBV5-1 and TRBJ2-7; D gene uncertain. V was shortened by 0 bases and J by 4 bases, with 5 bases between the two germline ends. This CDR3 spans 12 amino acids. Germline-derived CDR1 and CDR2 are SGHRS and YFSETQ. CDR3 residues: CASSLAEYEQYF. CDR3 DNA: TGCGCCAGCAGCTTGGCCGAGTACGAGCAGTACTTC.

This chain connects TRBV19 to TRBJ2-1; a weak D match, TRBD2 (6 bases). The germline gives CDR1 LNHDA, CDR2 SQIVND (reference sequence). This CDR3 is 15 amino acids long. V lost 3 bases and J lost 8, with 17 bases in between. The CDR3, as DNA: TGTGCCAGTAGTATTGGGCCCGGGTCGGGGGATGAGCAGTTCTTC. Protein: CASSIGPGSGDEQFF.

The V call is TRBV7-2, the J call TRBJ2-3; TRBD1 might be the D (7 bases). This CDR3 spans 16 amino acids. V was cut by 3 bases and J by 2 bases, with 15 bases left in between. The germline gives CDR1 SGHTA, CDR2 FQGNSA. The DNA of the CDR3 is TGTGCCAGCAGCTTTTTACCAGGGGGGATCACAGATACGCAGTATTTT. It yields the protein CASSFLPGGITDTQYF.

The CDR3 sequence: CASSDSHSNTGELFF. The CDR3, as DNA: TGCGCCAGCAGTGACAGCCACTCGAACACCGGGGAGCTGTTTTTT. The J gene is TRBJ2-2, the V gene TRBV10-1; D gene ambiguous. V lost 3 bases and J 0 bases, leaving 8 bases between the germline ends. The CDR3 runs to 15 residues. Germline CDR1 is WNHNN and CDR2 is SYGVQD (reference sequence).

This rearrangement joins TRBV5-6 to TRBJ2-3, with 8 bases lining up with TRBD2. This CDR3 region has 16 residues. Germline loops: CDR1 SGHDT, CDR2 YYEEEE. J lost 0 bases, V lost 4 bases, and 7 bases had no gene match. Here the CDR3 reads CASSLIAGPSTDTQYF. In DNA, the CDR3 is TGTGCCAGCAGCCTAATAGCGGGACCTAGCACAGATACGCAGTATTTT.

CDR3 protein: CASSPSSGRAEEQFF. The CDR3 DNA reads TGTGCCAGCAGCCCGTCGAGCGGGAGGGCCGAAGAGCAGTTCTTC. The V call is TRBV7-3, the J call TRBJ2-1; 10 bases fit TRBD2. This CDR3 has 15 amino acids. Trimming at V came to 5 bases and at J to 10 bases, leaving 11 bases not matched to a gene. Germline CDR1 is SGHTA and CDR2 is FQGTGA.

The chain employs TRBV11-3 and TRBJ2-1; 9 nucleotides line up with TRBD1. V shed 5 bases and J 8 bases; nucleotides not matched to a gene: 7. Germline CDR1 reads SGHNT; CDR2 reads YENEEA. The CDR3 length is 14 residues. CDR3 sequence (DNA): TGTGCCAGCAGCCGGACAGGGGTTGTAGATGAGCAGTTCTTC. Amino acid sequence: CASSRTGVVDEQFF.

V gene TRBV5-8 combines with J gene TRBJ2-2; D is ambiguous. CDR3 size: 13 residues. Germline V gene sequence: CDR1 SGHTS, CDR2 YDEGEE. V lost 5 bases to trimming and J lost 4 bases, with 9 bases between them. The CDR3 loop reads CASRIKGTGELFF. In DNA, the CDR3 is TGTGCCAGCAGAATAAAGGGCACCGGGGAGCTGTTTTTT.

The chain recombines TRBV18 with TRBJ1-1; 7 bases are a match to TRBD1. Germline lookup yields CDR1 KGHSH and CDR2 LQKENI. V lost 3 bases to trimming and J lost 5 bases; unmatched junction nucleotides: 9. The CDR3 is made up of 15 amino acids. This CDR3 reads CASSPTGATTTEAFF. CDR3 coding DNA: TGTGCCAGCTCACCTACAGGGGCAACGACAACTGAAGCTTTCTTT.

V usage is TRBV15 and J usage is TRBJ1-5; D remains unclear. With 3 bases removed from V and 5 bases from J, the gap between germline ends came to 11 bases. CDR3 length: 14 amino acids. Germline values: CDR1 LNHNV, CDR2 YYDKDF (reference sequence). The chain's CDR3 is CATSSELLDQPQHF. In nucleotides, the CDR3 is TGTGCCACCAGCAGTGAACTTCTGGATCAGCCCCAGCATTTT.

V is TRBV7-6 and J is TRBJ2-7; D is unresolved. V lost 5 bases and J lost 2, with 13 bases in between. Germline CDR1 is SGHVS and CDR2 is FNYEAQ. The CDR3 is made up of 14 amino acids. The CDR3 is CASSTTPAPYEQYF. The CDR3 DNA reads TGTGCCAGCAGCACCACGCCCGCCCCCTACGAGCAGTACTTC.

V and J are TRBV5-1 and TRBJ2-2, with 11 bases identical to TRBD2. CDR3 length: 16 residues. Per the germline V gene, CDR1 is SGHRS and CDR2 is YFSETQ. V lost 1 base and J lost 6; bases outside the gene matches: 5. The CDR3 DNA sequence: TGCGCCAGCAGCTTGTTCCTTAGCGGGAGGGCCGGGGAGCTGTTTTTT. This encodes CASSLFLSGRAGELFF.